Listed here is a single TCR beta chain. What it recognizes is unknown. This entry belongs to a study of beta chain features in type 1 diabetes. Study conclusions and caveats: Within each of all four CD4+ subsets, Type 1 diabetes patients had TCRB CDR3s that were moderately but significantly shorter.

CDR3 length equals 16 residues. V gave up 2 bases and J gave up 5 bases, with 18 bases separating them. Germline lookup yields CDR1 MDHEN and CDR2 SYDVKM. The investigators reverse transcribed all of the isolated RNA, so they sequenced expressed TCRB transcripts. Generated by immunoSEQ multiplex PCR, the TCRdb table keeps only in-frame clones and is missing some. The sample lists roughly 340,000 clones; roughly 14% were seen once. Material: naive CD4+ T cells from blood. V is TRBV28 and J is TRBJ2-5, with unresolved D. This TCR was recovered from a woman aged 18-29 years with type 1 diabetes. CDR3 coding DNA: TGTGCCAGCAGTTTAGCGGTCGGCAGAGCTAGGGAGACCCAGTACTTC. Its protein is CASSLAVGRARETQYF.